The rows below give T cell receptor beta chains drawn from one sample of a study of cytomegalovirus exposure and HLA in healthy donors. The repertoire was sequenced with immunoSEQ multiplex PCR; TCRdb's copy has only in-frame clones and lacks some. The sample consists of some 110,000 clones, approximately 72% of them appearing once. Sequencing used PBMCs. Source of these receptors: a man aged 18-30 years in good health and CMV-seronegative. Each CDR3 is given with its conserved first and last residue. Fields, in order: D gene, V gene, J gene, clone size, CDR3 length, CDR3 protein, CDR3 DNA. D genes are given only for firm matches. Rows give clone size only sometimes, using once, few, many, or a class for an expanded clone.

>-|TRBV18|TRBJ1-1|-|16
CASSPGAQGINTEAFF
TGTGCCAGCTCACCGGGGGCTCAAGGGATTAACACTGAAGCTTTCTTT
>TRBD1|TRBV28|TRBJ1-5|few|14
CASTLGQALRPQHF
TGTGCCAGCACCCTCGGACAGGCCCTAAGGCCCCAGCATTTT
>-|TRBV6-5|TRBJ2-5|-|11
CASSSPRGQYF
TGTGCCAGCAGTTCCCCCCGGGGGCAGTACTTC
>-|TRBV6-1|TRBJ1-2|few|13
CASSELHQGGYTF
TGTGCCAGCAGTGAACTCCATCAGGGGGGCTACACCTTC
>TRBD2|TRBV7-9|TRBJ2-3|-|17
CASSLGLAGGRTDTQYF
TGTGCCAGCAGCTTGGGACTAGCGGGGGGGCGTACAGATACGCAGTATTTT
>-|TRBV5-1|TRBJ1-1|-|17
CASSLGVRGGGSNEAFF
TGCGCCAGCAGCTTGGGGGTTCGTGGGGGAGGTAGTAATGAAGCTTTCTTT
>-|TRBV5-4|TRBJ2-2|-|17
CASSSRGVGGNTGELFF
TGTGCCAGCAGCTCCAGGGGGGTAGGGGGCAACACCGGGGAGCTGTTTTTT
>TRBD2|TRBV9|TRBJ2-7|few|15
CASSVKAGLSYEQYF
TGTGCCAGCAGCGTAAAAGCGGGGCTCTCCTACGAGCAGTACTTC
>-|TRBV4-1|TRBJ2-7|-|15
CASSQDRGTFYEQYF
TGCGCCAGCAGCCAAGATCGGGGTACCTTCTACGAGCAGTACTTC
>TRBD1|TRBV5-4|TRBJ2-3|-|16
CASSLGQGVGTDTQYF
TGTGCCAGCAGCTTGGGGCAGGGGGTGGGCACAGATACGCAGTATTTT
>-|TRBV28|TRBJ1-1|-|13
CASRLNRVTEAFF
TGTGCCAGCAGACTGAACAGGGTCACTGAAGCTTTCTTT
>TRBD2|TRBV28|TRBJ2-7|-|14
CGTSGRVRSYEQYF
TGTGGCACTAGCGGGAGGGTACGCTCCTACGAGCAGTACTTC
>TRBD2|TRBV5-4|TRBJ2-1|-|14
CASSVVGAGDEQFF
TGTGCCAGCAGCGTCGTGGGAGCGGGGGATGAGCAGTTCTTC
>TRBD1|TRBV2|TRBJ1-1|-|14
CASRARQGGTEAFF
TGTGCCAGCAGAGCCAGACAGGGGGGAACTGAAGCTTTCTTT
>TRBD2|TRBV5-8|TRBJ2-3|-|18
CASSWGTSGRTSTDTQYF
TGTGCCAGCAGCTGGGGGACTAGCGGGAGGACTAGCACAGATACGCAGTATTTT
>TRBD2|TRBV6-5|TRBJ2-1|-|16
CASSYLGLAGGYEQFF
TGTGCCAGCAGTTACTTGGGACTAGCGGGAGGCTATGAGCAGTTCTTC
>TRBD1|TRBV30|TRBJ1-2|-|13
CAWTATGADGYTF
TGTGCCTGGACCGCAACAGGGGCGGATGGCTACACCTTC